These 21 T cell receptor beta chains originate from one sample sequenced in a study of CD8 T cells in ankylosing spondylitis. TCRdb called the 5' RACE reads again in MiXCR, with one record for every CDR3 protein. Of 85,000 to 100,000 distinct CDR3 sequences in the sample, about 8.1% were seen once. The sequenced sample was blood, either unsorted or a sorted T cell fraction (not recorded which). Receptor source: a male donor with ankylosing spondylitis or in good health (not recorded which).

This clonotype was recorded at least ten times. J is TRBJ2-1 and V is TRBV4-1, with TRBD2 matching over 9 bases. CDR3 length: 16 amino acids. Trimming took 1 base from V and 2 from J; bases not matched to a gene: 3. The germline CDR1 and CDR2 sequences are MGHRA and YSYEKL. The CDR3 bases are TGCGCCAGCAGCCAAGTTGGCGGGGGGGCCTACAATGAGCAGTTCTTC. Protein product: CASSQVGGGAYNEQFF.

This clonotype has ten or more counts. The chain couples TRBV10-3 to TRBJ1-6, with TRBD1 identical over 11 bases. V gave up 11 bases and J gave up 7 bases; unmatched junction bases: 4. Germline V gene lookup returns CDR1 ENHRY and CDR2 SYGVKD. This CDR3 has 13 residues. The CDR3 is CALRTGGNSPLHF. The CDR3 nucleotides are TGTGCCTTAAGGACAGGGGGCAATTCACCCCTCCACTTT.

This clonotype was counted many times. This rearrangement joins TRBV19 to TRBJ2-1, with D uncertain. The germline V gene encodes CDR1 LNHDA and CDR2 SQIVND (reference sequence). This CDR3 has 15 amino acids. Trimming shortened V by 3 bases and J by 0 bases, and 9 bases separated the two germline ends. This chain's CDR3 is CASSIAVLSYNEQFF. The CDR3 nucleotides read TGTGCCAGTAGTATCGCAGTGCTCTCCTACAATGAGCAGTTCTTC.

This clonotype occurred many times. The chain links TRBV5-5 to TRBJ1-1, with TRBD1 as a possible D gene (6 bases). The germline gives CDR1 SGHKS, CDR2 YYEKEE (reference sequence). The V end lost 0 bases, the J end lost 1 base, and 7 bases lay between the germline ends. The CDR3 contains 14 residues. CDR3 coding DNA: TGTGCCAGCAGCTTGGACAGGGCGAACACTGAAGCTTTCTTT. The encoded protein is CASSLDRANTEAFF. The full variable domain, rest sourced from reference TRBV5-5 and TRBJ1-1, is DAGVTQSPTHLIKTRGQQVTLRCSPISGHKSVSWYQQVLGQGPQFIFQYYEKEERGRGNFPDRFSARQFPNYSSELNVNALLLGDSALYLCASSLDRANTEAFFGQGTRLTVV.

In its sample, this clonotype was seen many times. The chain recombines TRBV5-1 with TRBJ2-1; TRBD1 is a possible D gene (6 bases). The CDR3 sequence is 14 residues long. Trimming removed 1 base from V and 9 bases from J, with 14 bases in between. Germline CDR1 is SGHRS and CDR2 is YFSETQ. CDR3 coding DNA: TGCGCCAGCAGCTTGTTTACCTCGACAGGTGAGCAGTTCTTC. It is translated as CASSLFTSTGEQFF.

This chain joins TRBV7-2 and TRBJ2-7, with TRBD2 matching 10 bases. V was pared by 0 bases and J by 6 bases, with 2 bases of the junction left unmatched. Germline lookup yields CDR1 SGHTA and CDR2 FQGNSA. The CDR3 runs to 14 residues. The CDR3 here is CASSLASGGVEQYF. The CDR3 DNA reads as TGTGCCAGCAGCTTAGCCAGCGGGGGGGTCGAGCAGTACTTC.

The V and J genes are TRBV11-2 and TRBJ2-5; D is undetermined. Germline values: CDR1 SGHAT, CDR2 FQNNGV. There are 16 residues in the CDR3. Trimming took off 5 bases at V and 1 base at J, with 17 bases between the two ends. The CDR3 DNA is TGTGCCAGCAGCAAGGCCCCGATCCCACCCCAAGAGACCCAGTACTTC. This sequence encodes CASSKAPIPPQETQYF.

A word on this clonotype: This may come from a read error, since a much larger clone is one base off. This rearrangement joins TRBV20-1 to TRBJ2-1; 15 bases align to TRBD2. The CDR3 has 17 amino acids. Germline V lookup: CDR1 DFQATT, CDR2 SNEGSKA (reference sequence). This CDR3 reads CGARVGLAGGLGNEQFF. The DNA of the CDR3 is TGCGGTGCTAGAGTTGGACTAGCGGGGGGGCTTGGCAATGAGCAGTTCTTC.

V usage is TRBV29-1 and J usage is TRBJ2-6; D gene ambiguous. The ends were cut back, 6 bases at V and 2 bases at J, with 14 bases in the middle. The CDR3 contains 15 residues. The germline V gene encodes CDR1 SQVTM and CDR2 ANQGSEA. This CDR3 reads CSVMDRQAGANVLTF. DNA for the CDR3: TGCAGCGTCATGGACCGTCAGGCTGGGGCCAACGTCCTGACTTTC.

This clonotype was observed many times. The chain uses TRBV12-3 or TRBV12-4 and TRBJ2-7; TRBD1 aligns across 9 bases. The J segment lost 6 bases and the V segment lost 6 bases, leaving 15 bases of the junction unmatched. The CDR3 has 16 residues. DNA for the CDR3: TGTGCCAGCAGCCCCGGGACAGGGATTCTTTGGAGCGAGCAGTACTTC. Protein product: CASSPGTGILWSEQYF.

This clonotype was counted many times. This chain connects TRBV29-1 to TRBJ2-7; 7 nucleotides line up with TRBD1. Trimming took 1 base from V and 2 from J; bases not matched to a gene: 11. Germline lookup yields CDR1 SQVTM and CDR2 ANQGSEA. This CDR3 contains 16 residues. DNA of the CDR3: TGCAGCGTTGAAGGGTTCCGGGACAGATCCCCCTACGAGCAGTACTTC. The encoded protein is CSVEGFRDRSPYEQYF.

CDR3 nucleotides: TGCGCCAGCAGCCGACCGGGGGGGCCATATGGCTACACCTTC. It encodes CASSRPGGPYGYTF. This chain links TRBV4-1 with TRBJ1-2, with a weak D call TRBD1 (6 bases). This CDR3 spans 14 amino acids. CDR1 and CDR2 (germline): MGHRA, YSYEKL. V was cut by 4 bases and J by 5 bases, with 14 bases left in between.

The genes are TRBV14 and TRBJ2-3; D is ambiguous. Per the germline V gene, CDR1 is SGHDN and CDR2 is FVKESK. The CDR3 sequence is 11 residues long. V gave up 3 bases and J gave up 7 bases, with 5 bases separating them. CDR3 nucleotides: TGTGCCAGCAGCCACAGACATACGCAGTATTTT. Encoded protein: CASSHRHTQYF.

This clonotype was counted many times. The chain couples TRBV3-1 to TRBJ2-4, with a possible D match to TRBD1 (6 bases). V lost 4 bases to trimming and J lost 2 bases, with 15 bases between them. The V gene's germline CDR1 is LGHDT and CDR2 YNNKEL (reference sequence). This CDR3 region has 16 residues. The CDR3 coding sequence is TGTGCCAGCAGCCCCCTGCCAGACAGGTCCAAAAACATTCAGTACTTC. Encoded protein: CASSPLPDRSKNIQYF.

This clonotype was counted ten times or more. The chain uses TRBV27 and TRBJ1-5; D remains unclear. Germline values: CDR1 MNHEY, CDR2 SMNVEV (reference sequence). The CDR3 runs to 14 residues. Trimming took 4 bases from V and 1 from J, leaving 8 bases between them. CDR3 nucleotide sequence: TGTGCCAGCAGTTCTCTTAACAGCAATCAGCCCCAGCATTTT. This gives the protein CASSSLNSNQPQHF.

V and J are TRBV6-2 or TRBV6-3 and TRBJ2-1; 10 nucleotides align to TRBD2. The ends lost 3 bases at V and 1 base at J; junction bases unmatched: 18. The CDR3 extends over 21 amino acids. Germline V gives CDR1 MNHEY, CDR2 SVGEGT. The CDR3 loop is CASSYSGLGASGGPSYNEQFF. In DNA, the CDR3 is TGTGCCAGCAGTTATTCGGGGCTAGGGGCTAGCGGGGGCCCATCCTACAATGAGCAGTTCTTC.

In this sample, this clonotype turned up many times. This chain links TRBV5-1 with TRBJ1-4; weak D call: TRBD1 (5 bases). Germline assignment: CDR1 SGHRS and CDR2 YFSETQ. The CDR3 spans 17 residues. Trimming shortened V by 1 base and J by 8 bases, and 21 bases separated the two germline ends. CDR3 in amino acids: CASSLIFVGASGEKLFF. CDR3 sequence (DNA): TGCGCCAGCAGCTTGATCTTCGTAGGGGCGAGTGGCGAAAAACTGTTTTTT. The full variable domain, completed using reference TRBV5-1 and TRBJ1-4, is KAGVTQTPRYLIKTRGQQVTLSCSPISGHRSVSWYQQTPGQGLQFLFEYFSETQRNKGNFPGRFSGRQFSNSRSEMNVSTLELGDSALYLCASSLIFVGASGEKLFFGSGTQLSVL.

The V and J genes are TRBV5-1 and TRBJ1-1, with a weak D call TRBD1 (5 bases). Between the trimmed V and J ends, which lost 1 base and 5 bases, there was a span of 9 bases. The V gene's germline CDR1 is SGHRS and CDR2 YFSETQ. The CDR3 length is 13 residues. DNA of the CDR3: TGCGCCAGCAGCTTGCAGGGAAGAACTGAAGCTTTCTTT. Translated, it gives CASSLQGRTEAFF.

This clonotype was detected ten times or more. The CDR3 here is CASSFSGRGNTIYF. CDR3 nucleotide sequence: TGTGCCAGCAGTTTTTCGGGAAGGGGAAACACCATATATTTT. The chain recombines TRBV12-3 or TRBV12-4 with TRBJ1-3; D remains ambiguous. The V end was cut by 3 bases, the J end by 4 bases, with 10 bases between. This CDR3 has 14 residues.

This clonotype came up many times. The chain joins TRBV28 to TRBJ2-5; weak D call: TRBD2 (6 bases). The CDR3 spans 16 residues. Germline V CDR1 and CDR2: MDHEN, SYDVKM. V was trimmed by 6 bases and J by 2 bases, leaving 19 bases between them. CDR3 bases: TGTGCCAGCAGGGAGTTCCGGCTAGCGAAACAAGAGACCCAGTACTTC. Translating it yields CASREFRLAKQETQYF.

This clonotype came up many times. J is TRBJ2-7 and V is TRBV12-3 or TRBV12-4; 9 bases match TRBD1. The CDR3 consists of 14 residues. V was clipped by 7 bases and J by 7 bases; unmatched bases: 11. The CDR3, as DNA: TGTGCCAGCATTCCGGGACAGGGAAAAAGAGAGCAGTACTTC. Translated, it gives CASIPGQGKREQYF.